This T cell receptor beta chain came from a study of Tregs in tolerant kidney transplant recipients. This clone was counted a single time. The target antigen is unknown. Other nucleotide sequences in the sample specify the same CDR3. General study results and limits: Biological reproducibility was not directly addressed in this study.

Mixed chimerism was transient after nonmyeloablative marrow transplants from related graft donors. Method: immunoSEQ multiplex PCR; TCRdb's copy keeps in-frame clones and lacks some. The table shows about 55,000 clones, with around 90% occurring only once. The material was CD8+ T cells from blood (PBMCs), obtained 24 months after the transplant. The TCR sequence derives from a human patient who received a combined kidney and bone marrow transplant. Some T cells may be provided by the graft donor.

Written as DNA, the CDR3 is TGCGCCAGCAGCCAAGGGAGGGACGGAGGTAATTCACCCCTCCACTTT. Its translation is CASSQGRDGGNSPLHF. The chain links TRBV4-3 to TRBJ1-6, with D perhaps matching TRBD1 (5 bases). Germline V gene data show CDR1 as LGHNA and CDR2 as YSLEER. Trimming pared 1 base from V and 6 bases from J, leaving 13 bases between. The CDR3 is made up of 16 amino acids.